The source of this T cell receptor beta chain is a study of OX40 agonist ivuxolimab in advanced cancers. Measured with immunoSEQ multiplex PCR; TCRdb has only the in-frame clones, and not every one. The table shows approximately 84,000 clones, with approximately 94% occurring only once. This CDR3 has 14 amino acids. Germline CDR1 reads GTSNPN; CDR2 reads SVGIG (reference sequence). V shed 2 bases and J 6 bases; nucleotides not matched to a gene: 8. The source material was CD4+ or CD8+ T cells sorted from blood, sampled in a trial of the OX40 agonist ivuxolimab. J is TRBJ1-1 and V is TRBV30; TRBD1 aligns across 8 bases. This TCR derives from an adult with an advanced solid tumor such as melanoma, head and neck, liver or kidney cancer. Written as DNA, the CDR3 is TGTGCCTGGAGTCCTACAGGGGGGAGGGCTGAAGCTTTCTTT. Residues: CAWSPTGGRAEAFF.